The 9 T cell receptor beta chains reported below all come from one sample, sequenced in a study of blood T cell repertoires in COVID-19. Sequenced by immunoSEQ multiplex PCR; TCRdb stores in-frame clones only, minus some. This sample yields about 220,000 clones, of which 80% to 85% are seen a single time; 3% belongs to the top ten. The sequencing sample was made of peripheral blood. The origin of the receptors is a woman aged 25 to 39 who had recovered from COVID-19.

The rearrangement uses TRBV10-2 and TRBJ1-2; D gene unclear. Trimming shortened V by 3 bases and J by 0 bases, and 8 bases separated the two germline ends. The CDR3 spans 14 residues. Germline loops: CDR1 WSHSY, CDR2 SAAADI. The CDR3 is CASSDTASNYGYTF. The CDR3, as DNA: TGCGCCAGCAGTGACACAGCCTCTAACTATGGCTACACCTTC.

The CDR3 DNA is TGTGCCACTAAGCCCCACGAATACTATGGCTACACCTTC. It encodes CATKPHEYYGYTF. The chain uses TRBV19 and TRBJ1-2; no definite D call. There are 13 residues in the CDR3. V lost 10 bases and J lost 3, with 15 bases in between. Looked up from germline, CDR1 is LNHDA and CDR2 is SQIVND (reference sequence).

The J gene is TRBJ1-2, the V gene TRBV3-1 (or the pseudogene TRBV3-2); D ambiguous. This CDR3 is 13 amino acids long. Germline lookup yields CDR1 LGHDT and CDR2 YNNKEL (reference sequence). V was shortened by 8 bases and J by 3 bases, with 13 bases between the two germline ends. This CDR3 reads CASAYSTHYGYTF. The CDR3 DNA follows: TGTGCCAGCGCGTACTCGACACACTATGGCTACACCTTC.

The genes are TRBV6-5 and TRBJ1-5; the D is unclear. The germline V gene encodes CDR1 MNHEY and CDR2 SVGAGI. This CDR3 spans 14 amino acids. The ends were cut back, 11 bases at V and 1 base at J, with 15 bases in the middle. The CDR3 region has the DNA TGTGCCGGAGTCGATAGGTCGAGCAATCAGCCCCAGCATTTT. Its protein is CAGVDRSSNQPQHF.

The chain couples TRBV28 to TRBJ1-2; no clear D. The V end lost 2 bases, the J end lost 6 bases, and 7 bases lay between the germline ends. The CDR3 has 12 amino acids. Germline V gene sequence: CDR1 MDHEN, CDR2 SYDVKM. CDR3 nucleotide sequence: TGTGCCAGCAGTTTACCCCAAAATGGCTACACCTTC. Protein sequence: CASSLPQNGYTF.

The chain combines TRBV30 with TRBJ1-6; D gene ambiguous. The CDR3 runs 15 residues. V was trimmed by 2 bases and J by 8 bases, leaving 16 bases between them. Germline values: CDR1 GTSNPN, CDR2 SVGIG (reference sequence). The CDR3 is CAWSRDDGSYSPLHF. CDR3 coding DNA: TGTGCCTGGAGTCGCGACGACGGGAGTTATTCACCCCTCCACTTT.

The CDR3 is CSVENPLQGANTPLYNEQFF. The CDR3 bases are TGCAGCGTTGAAAATCCTCTTCAGGGGGCTAATACCCCCCTCTACAATGAGCAGTTCTTC. V gene TRBV29-1 combines with J gene TRBJ2-1, with 8 bases aligning to TRBD1. J lost 3 bases, V lost 2 bases, and 21 bases had no gene match. Germline V gene data show CDR1 as SQVTM and CDR2 as ANQGSEA. The CDR3 is 20 residues long.

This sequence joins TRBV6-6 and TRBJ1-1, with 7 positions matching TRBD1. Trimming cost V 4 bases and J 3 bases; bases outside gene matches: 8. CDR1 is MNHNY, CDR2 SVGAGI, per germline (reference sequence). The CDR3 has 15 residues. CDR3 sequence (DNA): TGTGCCAGCAGTTGGGGCCAGGGGGTGGACACTGAAGCTTTCTTT. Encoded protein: CASSWGQGVDTEAFF.

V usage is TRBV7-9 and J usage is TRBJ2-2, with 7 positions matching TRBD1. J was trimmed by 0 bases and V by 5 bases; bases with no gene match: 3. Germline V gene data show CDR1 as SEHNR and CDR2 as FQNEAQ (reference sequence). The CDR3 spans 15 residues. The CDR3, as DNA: TGTGCCAGCAGCCTCGGGACAGCGAACACCGGGGAGCTGTTTTTT. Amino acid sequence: CASSLGTANTGELFF.